These 16 T cell receptor beta chains originate from one sample sequenced in a study of patients and donors after allogeneic stem cell transplantation. TCRdb re-analysed the RT-PCR reads in MiXCR, keeping a single row per CDR3 protein. The sample records over 400,000 distinct CDR3 sequences, around 16% being singletons. Sequencing was carried out using blood, either unsorted or a sorted T cell fraction (not recorded which). Receptors were obtained from a human donor who was either an allogeneic HSCT recipient or a stem cell or donor lymphocyte infusion donor (not recorded which). It is not recorded whose cells these are; they may come from a transplant donor.

This clonotype occurred a few times. The chain has TRBV5-1 and TRBJ2-3, with D hard to call. The CDR3 contains 15 residues. Per the germline V gene, CDR1 is SGHRS and CDR2 is YFSETQ. The V end was cut by 1 base, the J end by 4 bases, with 13 bases between. The CDR3 region is CASSLSPSYADTQYF. The CDR3 DNA reads TGCGCCAGCAGCTTGAGTCCCAGCTACGCAGATACGCAGTATTTT.

A few counts support this clonotype. The genes are TRBV27 and TRBJ1-3; D possibly corresponds to TRBD1 (6 bases). Trimming removed 2 bases at V and 3 bases at J, with 14 bases between. Germline V gene sequence: CDR1 MNHEY, CDR2 SMNVEV (reference sequence). The CDR3 spans 16 residues. CDR3 DNA sequence: TGTGCCAGCAGTTTACGCTCGGGGGCGATTGGAAACACCATATATTTT. It encodes CASSLRSGAIGNTIYF.

This clonotype appeared a few times. CDR3 region: CASSPRGAWDNEQFF. The CDR3 bases are TGTGCCAGCAGTCCCCGCGGAGCCTGGGACAATGAGCAGTTCTTC. The V gene is TRBV6-2 or TRBV6-3, the J gene TRBJ2-1; D uncertain. CDR3 length: 15 residues. Germline CDR1 reads MNHEY; CDR2 reads SVGEGT. Trimming took off 5 bases at V and 5 bases at J, with 16 bases between the two ends.

V is TRBV7-2 and J is TRBJ2-1; D is perhaps TRBD1 or TRBD2 (5 bases each). With 5 bases removed from V and 6 bases from J, the gap between germline ends came to 17 bases. This CDR3 contains 15 residues. In germline, CDR1 is SGHTA, CDR2 FQGNSA. The CDR3 here is CASSTRTPGANEQFF. The CDR3 DNA is TGTGCCAGCAGCACTAGAACACCCGGGGCCAATGAGCAGTTCTTC.

This rearrangement joins TRBV6-1 to TRBJ2-7; the D gene is possibly TRBD1 (5 bases). The V end was cut by 5 bases, the J end by 3 bases, with 11 bases between. CDR3 length: 13 residues. CDR1 and CDR2 from the germline V gene are MNHNS and SASEGT. CDR3 loop: CASSRTSHYEQYF. The CDR3 DNA reads TGTGCCAGCAGTCGGACATCCCACTACGAGCAGTACTTC.

This clonotype occurred a few times. V and J are TRBV6-6 and TRBJ2-5; 9 bases map to TRBD2. The CDR3 extends over 13 amino acids. The germline V gene encodes CDR1 MNHNY and CDR2 SVGAGI (reference sequence). The V segment lost 7 bases and the J segment 10 bases; nucleotides outside the gene matches: 10. CDR3 sequence reads: CASTLAGEGLQYF. CDR3 coding DNA: TGTGCCAGCACCTTAGCGGGAGAGGGGCTCCAGTACTTC.

V and J are TRBV5-1 and TRBJ2-7; D is uncertain. This CDR3 has 16 amino acids. Trimming stripped 4 bases from V and 0 bases from J, with 17 bases between. Germline V gene lookup returns CDR1 SGHRS and CDR2 YFSETQ. The CDR3 DNA follows: TGCGCCAGCAGCGGAGCTTCTCGGACGTACTCCTACGAGCAGTACTTC. Encoded protein: CASSGASRTYSYEQYF. The variable domain in full, with the rest retrieved from reference TRBV5-1 and TRBJ2-7, is KAGVTQTPRYLIKTRGQQVTLSCSPISGHRSVSWYQQTPGQGLQFLFEYFSETQRNKGNFPGRFSGRQFSNSRSEMNVSTLELGDSALYLCASSGASRTYSYEQYFGPGTRLTVT.

The rearrangement joins TRBV7-9 to TRBJ1-4; D gene ambiguous. The V gene lost 5 bases and the J gene lost 7 bases, with 8 bases spanning the gap. This CDR3 has 12 amino acids. Germline V lookup: CDR1 SEHNR, CDR2 FQNEAQ (reference sequence). CDR3 protein: CASSTRTEKLFF. DNA of the CDR3: TGTGCCAGCAGCACTCGGACTGAAAAACTGTTTTTT.

This clonotype was counted a few times. The V call is TRBV10-3, the J call TRBJ1-1; 7 bases fit TRBD1. The trim removed 4 bases at V and 4 bases at J, leaving 9 bases unmatched. The CDR3 runs 15 residues. CDR1 and CDR2 from the germline V gene are ENHRY and SYGVKD. CDR3 in DNA: TGTGCCATCAGTGGAGGGGTACAGGGGTTCACTGAAGCTTTCTTT. Translated, it gives CAISGGVQGFTEAFF.

The chain combines TRBV30 with TRBJ2-3; the match to TRBD2 covers 7 bases. The CDR3 sequence is 14 residues long. After removal of 3 bases from V and 6 bases from J, the junction contained 9 bases not matched to a gene. Germline CDR1 is GTSNPN and CDR2 is SVGIG (reference sequence). The CDR3 spells CAWRGRGGGDTQYF. For the CDR3, the DNA is TGTGCCTGGAGGGGCCGCGGGGGAGGGGATACGCAGTATTTT.

This clonotype was counted at least ten times. The chain uses TRBV29-1 and TRBJ2-2; D gene ambiguous. Between the trimmed V and J ends, which lost 7 bases and 6 bases, there was a span of 12 bases. This CDR3 is built from 12 residues. Germline CDR1 is SQVTM and CDR2 is ANQGSEA. This chain's CDR3 is CSALTVAGELFF. The CDR3 DNA follows: TGCAGCGCCCTGACCGTGGCCGGGGAGCTGTTTTTT.

The chain is built from TRBV4-3 and TRBJ2-7, with D perhaps matching TRBD1 (6 bases). CDR1 and CDR2 from the germline V gene are LGHNA and YSLEER. Trimming cost V 0 bases and J 1 base, with 10 bases left between them. The CDR3 sequence is 15 residues long. The CDR3 is CASSQEVQGSYEQYF. The CDR3 DNA follows: TGCGCCAGCAGCCAAGAGGTTCAGGGGTCCTACGAGCAGTACTTC.

This clonotype showed up just a few times. The V call is TRBV12-3 or TRBV12-4, the J call TRBJ1-3; maybe TRBD1 (5 bases). The CDR3 totals 16 residues. V lost 3 bases, J lost 0 bases, and 12 bases lay in between. CDR3 coding DNA: TGTGCCAGCAGTTTTTGGGGACGAAACTCTGGAAACACCATATATTTT. It specifies CASSFWGRNSGNTIYF.

This clonotype was detected only a few times. The chain carries TRBV10-3 and TRBJ2-2; D call uncertain. The CDR3 extends over 17 amino acids. The V gene lost 5 bases and the J gene lost 0 bases, with 16 bases spanning the gap. Germline V gene lookup returns CDR1 ENHRY and CDR2 SYGVKD. Here the CDR3 reads CAISKSKDGPNTGELFF. The CDR3 bases are TGTGCCATCAGTAAGAGCAAGGACGGACCGAACACCGGGGAGCTGTTTTTT.

This clonotype was detected a few times. One junction end disagrees with the germline gene, perhaps due to a read error. V gene TRBV7-7 combines with J gene TRBJ2-3, with unresolved D. The CDR3 is 20 amino acids. Germline loops: CDR1 SSHAT, CDR2 FNYEAQ (reference sequence). The CDR3 is CASSFTDYLPQPQSTDTQYF. In DNA form, the CDR3 reads TGTGCTAGCAGCTTTACAGATTACTTGCCACAGCCCCAAAGCACAGATACGCAGTATTTT.

This clonotype was recorded a few times. The chain has TRBV7-2 and TRBJ1-2; TRBD1 might be the D (5 bases). V lost 5 bases to trimming and J lost 5 bases, with 15 bases between them. This CDR3 spans 14 amino acids. The germline gives CDR1 SGHTA, CDR2 FQGNSA. CDR3 protein: CASSPVGGGYGYTF. The CDR3 nucleotides are TGTGCCAGCAGCCCCGTGGGGGGTGGGTATGGCTACACCTTC.